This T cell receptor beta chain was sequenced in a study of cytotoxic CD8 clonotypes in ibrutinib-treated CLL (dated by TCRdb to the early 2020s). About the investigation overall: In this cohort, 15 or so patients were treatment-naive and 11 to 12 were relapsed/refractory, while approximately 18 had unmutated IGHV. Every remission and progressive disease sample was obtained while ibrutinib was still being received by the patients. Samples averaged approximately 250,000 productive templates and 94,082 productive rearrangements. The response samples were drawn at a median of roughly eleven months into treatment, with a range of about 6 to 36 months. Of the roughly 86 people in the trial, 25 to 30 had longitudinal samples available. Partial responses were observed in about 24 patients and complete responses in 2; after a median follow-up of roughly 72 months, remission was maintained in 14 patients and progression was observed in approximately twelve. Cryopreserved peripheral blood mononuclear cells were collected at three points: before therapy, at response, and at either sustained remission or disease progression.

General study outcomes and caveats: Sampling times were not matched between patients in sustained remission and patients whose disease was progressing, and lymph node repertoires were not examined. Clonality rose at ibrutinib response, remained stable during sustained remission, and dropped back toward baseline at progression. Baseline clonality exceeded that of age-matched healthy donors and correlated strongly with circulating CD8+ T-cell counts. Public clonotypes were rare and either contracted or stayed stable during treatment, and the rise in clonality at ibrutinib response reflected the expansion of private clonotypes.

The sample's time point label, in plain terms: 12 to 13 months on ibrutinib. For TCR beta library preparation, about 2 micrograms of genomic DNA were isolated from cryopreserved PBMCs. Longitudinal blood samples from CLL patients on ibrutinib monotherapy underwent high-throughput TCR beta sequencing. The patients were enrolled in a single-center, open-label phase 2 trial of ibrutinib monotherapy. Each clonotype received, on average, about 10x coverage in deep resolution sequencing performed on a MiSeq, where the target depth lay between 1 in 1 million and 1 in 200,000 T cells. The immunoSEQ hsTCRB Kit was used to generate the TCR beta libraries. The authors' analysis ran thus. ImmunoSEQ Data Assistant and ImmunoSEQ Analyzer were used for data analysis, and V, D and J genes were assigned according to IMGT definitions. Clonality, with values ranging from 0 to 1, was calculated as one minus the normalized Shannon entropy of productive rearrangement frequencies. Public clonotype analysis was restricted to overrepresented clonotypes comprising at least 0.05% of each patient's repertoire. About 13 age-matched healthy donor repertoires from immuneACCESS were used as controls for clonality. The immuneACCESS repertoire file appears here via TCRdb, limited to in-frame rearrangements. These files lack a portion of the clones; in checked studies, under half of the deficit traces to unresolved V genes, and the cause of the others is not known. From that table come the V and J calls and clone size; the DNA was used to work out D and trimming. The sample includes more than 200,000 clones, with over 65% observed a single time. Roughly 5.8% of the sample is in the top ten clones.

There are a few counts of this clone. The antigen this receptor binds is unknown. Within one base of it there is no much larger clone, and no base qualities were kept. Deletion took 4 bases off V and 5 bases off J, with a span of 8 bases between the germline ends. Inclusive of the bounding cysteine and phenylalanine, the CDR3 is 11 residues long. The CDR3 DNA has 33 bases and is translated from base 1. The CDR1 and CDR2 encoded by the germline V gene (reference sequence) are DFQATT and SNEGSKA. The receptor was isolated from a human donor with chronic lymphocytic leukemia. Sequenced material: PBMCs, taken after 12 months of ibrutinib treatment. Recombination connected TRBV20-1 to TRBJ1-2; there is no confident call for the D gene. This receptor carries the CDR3 CSAMVPYGYTF. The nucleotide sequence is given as TGCAGTGCTATGGTTCCGTATGGCTACACCTTC.